This T cell receptor beta chain was profiled in a study of vaccination and CD4 T cells after COVID-19. Study-level points and caveats: Spike mono-reactivity was evident in 304 of the 307 vaccine-specific clones derived from convalescent patients.

The germline V gene has CDR1 MNHEY and CDR2 SVGAGI. This CDR3 spans 16 amino acids. The V and J ends lost 2 bases and 6 bases respectively, with 14 bases between them. Treatment indicated: approximately nine-day PBMC culture with coronavirus spike peptide pools or control peptides (ViraFEST assay). Vaccination was preceded and followed by negative nucleocapsid antibodies in healthy vaccine recipients, showing no prior SARS-CoV-2 infection. The table lists this clonotype with a few counts. Its antigen is as yet unknown. At the Johns Hopkins FTIC core, DNA taken from cultured CD4+ T cells was sequenced by way of the Oncomine TCR Beta short-read assay. Each CDR3 protein gets one entry after TCRdb re-called the PCR reads with MiXCR. The table lists approximately 12,000 distinct CDR3 sequences, around 27% of them singletons.

The source is a human donor who received a COVID-19 vaccine. Source: CD4+ T cells from blood, cultured in vitro, taken before SARS-CoV-2 vaccination. The chain uses TRBV6-5 and TRBJ1-6; D gene unclear. The CDR3 here is CASSYTPGSPNSPLHF. The CDR3 nucleotides are TGTGCCAGCAGTTACACACCGGGCAGCCCTAATTCACCCCTCCACTTT.